These 23 T cell receptor beta chains share one sample of origin, sequenced in a study of CD8 T cells in ankylosing spondylitis. TCRdb fed the 5' RACE reads into MiXCR, producing one record per CDR3 protein. This sample has 210,000 or so distinct CDR3 sequences, with roughly 25% found just once. The material sequenced was blood, either unsorted or a sorted T cell fraction (not recorded which). The receptors were sampled from a male donor with ankylosing spondylitis or in good health (not recorded which).

This clonotype has a count of ten or more. The chain uses TRBV12-5 and TRBJ1-5; D is uncertain. The V gene lost 3 bases and the J gene lost 3 bases, with 9 bases spanning the gap. Germline assignment: CDR1 LGHNT and CDR2 FRNRAP. CDR3 size: 14 residues. The CDR3 sequence: CASGFGWANQPQHF. In nucleotides, the CDR3 is TGTGCTAGTGGTTTTGGGTGGGCCAATCAGCCCCAGCATTTT.

This clonotype has just a few counts. The chain joins TRBV20-1 to TRBJ2-6, with 9 nucleotides matching TRBD1. Germline-derived CDR1 and CDR2 are DFQATT and SNEGSKA (reference sequence). Losses at the gene ends were 3 bases for V and 1 base for J; bases not matched to a gene: 4. This CDR3 has 16 residues. CDR3 sequence (DNA): TGCAGTGCTAGTGGACAGGGGTGGTCTGGGGCCAACGTCCTGACTTTC. Its protein product is CSASGQGWSGANVLTF.

This clonotype was found a few times. The chain combines TRBV7-6 with TRBJ2-1, with 10 bases fitting TRBD1. V was pared by 4 bases and J by 9 bases, with 6 bases of the junction left unmatched. This CDR3 spans 14 amino acids. Germline V CDR1 and CDR2: SGHVS, FNYEAQ. Written as DNA, the CDR3 is TGTGCCAGCAGCTCCGACGACAGGGGGCGTGAGCAGTTCTTC. It specifies CASSSDDRGREQFF.

Many counts were recorded for this clonotype. The chain is built from TRBV7-9 and TRBJ2-7, with 8 bases fitting TRBD2. This CDR3 contains 12 residues. Unmatched junction bases numbered 3, after V lost 6 bases and J lost 5 bases. CDR1 and CDR2 from the germline V gene are SEHNR and FQNEAQ (reference sequence). DNA for the CDR3: TGTGCCAGCAGTCGGGAGGGAAACGAGCAGTACTTC. It is translated as CASSREGNEQYF.

This clonotype was seen a handful of times. V and J are TRBV5-4 and TRBJ2-1, with 10 nucleotides matching TRBD2. Germline values: CDR1 SGHNT, CDR2 YYREEE (reference sequence). This CDR3 region has 16 residues. V dropped 1 base and J dropped 1; count of bases not matched to a gene: 2. CDR3 protein: CASSLISGRSYNEQFF. The DNA for the CDR3 is TGTGCCAGCAGCTTGATTAGCGGGAGGTCCTACAATGAGCAGTTCTTC.

This CDR3 is CSASYPLGGNQPQHF. The CDR3 bases are TGCAGTGCTTCTTACCCCCTAGGCGGCAATCAGCCCCAGCATTTT. This chain joins TRBV20-1 and TRBJ1-5; no firm D call. CDR1 is DFQATT, CDR2 SNEGSKA, per germline (reference sequence). Trimming took off 5 bases at V and 2 bases at J, with 16 bases between the two ends. The CDR3 runs to 15 residues.

The chain is built from TRBV7-2 and TRBJ2-3; D unclear. V dropped 5 bases and J dropped 6 bases, with 12 bases sitting between them. The CDR3 is 13 amino acids. Germline CDR1 SGHTA, CDR2 FQGNSA. CDR3: CASSPPMVDTQYF. The CDR3, as DNA: TGTGCCAGCAGCCCCCCAATGGTCGATACGCAGTATTTT.

This rearrangement joins TRBV19 to TRBJ1-4; D gene unclear. The CDR3 sequence is 14 residues long. Germline values: CDR1 LNHDA, CDR2 SQIVND (reference sequence). The V end was cut by 3 bases, the J end by 7 bases, with 12 bases between. The CDR3, as DNA: TGTGCCAGTAGTATGGAACGTGCGTTTGAAAAACTGTTTTTT. It is translated as CASSMERAFEKLFF.

This clonotype was detected many times. The CDR3: CASYDRGLYEQYF. CDR3 coding DNA: TGTGCCAGCTATGACAGGGGCCTGTACGAGCAGTACTTC. The chain uses TRBV6-1 and TRBJ2-7; 8 positions match TRBD1. The germline CDR1 and CDR2 sequences are MNHNS and SASEGT. This CDR3 region has 13 residues. J lost 4 bases, V lost 8 bases, and 7 bases had no gene match.

This clonotype has a count of ten or more. The chain carries TRBV20-1 and TRBJ2-1; 11 bases align to TRBD2. Germline CDR1 is DFQATT and CDR2 is SNEGSKA (reference sequence). With V trimmed by 3 bases and J by 8 bases, 6 bases remained unmatched. The CDR3 length is 14 residues. Written as DNA, the CDR3 is TGCAGTGCTAGTGGTAGCGGGAGGGGTGATGAGCAGTTCTTC. This gives the protein CSASGSGRGDEQFF.

The J gene is TRBJ2-2, the V gene TRBV20-1; 8 bases agree with TRBD2. The length of the CDR3 is 15 residues. Germline values: CDR1 DFQATT, CDR2 SNEGSKA (reference sequence). The trim removed 3 bases at V and 1 base at J, leaving 4 bases unmatched. The DNA of the CDR3 is TGCAGTGCTAGGGTCGGGACTAGGAACACCGGGGAGCTGTTTTTT. The encoded protein is CSARVGTRNTGELFF.

Of note for this clonotype: A read error may account for a junction end that differs from germline. The V and J genes are TRBV7-7 and TRBJ2-1, with a weak D call TRBD1 (5 bases). Germline CDR1 reads SSHAT; CDR2 reads FNYEAQ (reference sequence). The CDR3 runs 13 residues. The DNA for the CDR3 is TGTGCTAGCAGCCCCAACCAGGGCTATGAGCAGTTCTTC. This gives the protein CASSPNQGYEQFF.

The V and J genes are TRBV6-6 and TRBJ1-1; D is perhaps TRBD1 (5 bases). The CDR3 consists of 13 residues. V was pared by 2 bases and J by 4 bases, with 8 bases between. CDR1 is MNHNY and CDR2 is SVGAGI in the germline V gene (reference sequence). The chain's CDR3 is CASSYARVTEAFF. The CDR3 DNA is TGTGCCAGCAGTTACGCCAGGGTCACTGAAGCTTTCTTT.

The J gene is TRBJ2-1, the V gene TRBV21-1; the table calls TRBD2, which could not be checked here. TRBV21-1 is an annotated pseudogene. This CDR3 is built from 13 residues. As DNA, the CDR3 is TGTGCCAGCAGCAACTGGAGGCGTAATGAGCAGTTCTTC. This encodes CASSNWRRNEQFF.

This clonotype was seen repeatedly, ten times or more. The chain uses TRBV4-3 and TRBJ2-1; no definite D call. The V end lost 2 bases, the J end lost 9 bases, and 17 bases lay between the germline ends. This CDR3 comprises 15 residues. Germline V lookup: CDR1 LGHNA, CDR2 YSLEER. In DNA form, the CDR3 reads TGCGCCAGCAGCCAAACCCCAGGCAAGGGCCTTGAGCAGTTCTTC. Translated: CASSQTPGKGLEQFF.

The chain joins TRBV6-1 to TRBJ2-1, with 10 bases aligning to TRBD2. The CDR3 has 16 amino acids. The V gene's germline CDR1 is MNHNS and CDR2 SASEGT. Losses at the gene ends were 6 bases for V and 0 bases for J; bases not matched to a gene: 5. The CDR3 DNA reads as TGTGCCAGCAGAGGGACTAGCGCCAGCTCCTACAATGAGCAGTTCTTC. Encoded protein: CASRGTSASSYNEQFF.

This clonotype was found many times. The chain links TRBV10-3 to TRBJ2-4; D is perhaps TRBD2 (6 bases). In germline, CDR1 is ENHRY, CDR2 SYGVKD. The V gene lost 6 bases and the J gene lost 0 bases, with 18 bases spanning the gap. The CDR3 contains 17 residues. CDR3 residues: CAISGGGGNGAKNIQYF. CDR3 sequence (DNA): TGTGCCATCAGCGGGGGTGGGGGAAACGGAGCCAAAAACATTCAGTACTTC.

This clonotype was picked up many times. V is TRBV20-1 and J is TRBJ2-5; 9 nucleotides line up with TRBD2. The CDR3 has 16 residues. V dropped 3 bases and J dropped 5; count of bases not matched to a gene: 13. Germline V CDR1 and CDR2: DFQATT, SNEGSKA (reference sequence). The CDR3 DNA reads as TGCAGTGCTAGCACGATTCTCGCGGGAGGGCTTGAGACCCAGTACTTC. This encodes CSASTILAGGLETQYF.

Ten or more counts support this clonotype. V usage is TRBV6-5 and J usage is TRBJ2-5; TRBD2 matches 12 bases. Germline V CDR1 and CDR2: MNHEY, SVGAGI. V dropped 4 bases and J dropped 4; count of bases not matched to a gene: 16. The CDR3 contains 19 residues. CDR3 nucleotides: TGTGCCAGCAGTTCCGAGACCCTAGCGGGAGGGCCGGAGGGAGAGACCCAGTACTTC. This encodes CASSSETLAGGPEGETQYF.

The sample holds many counts of this clonotype. The genes are TRBV12-3 or TRBV12-4 and TRBJ1-2; TRBD1 aligns across 8 bases. The CDR3 covers 15 residues. V lost 6 bases to trimming and J lost 5 bases; unmatched junction nucleotides: 11. CDR3 nucleotides: TGTGCCAGCAGCCGGGACGAGGACAGGGTTTATGGCTACACCTTC. This encodes CASSRDEDRVYGYTF.

J is TRBJ2-1 and V is TRBV12-3 or TRBV12-4; TRBD1 aligns across 8 bases. V shed 10 bases, J shed 9 bases, and the junction held 17 bases outside the gene matches. The CDR3 has 15 amino acids. DNA for the CDR3: TGTGCCACACAAGCCGGGACAGGTCCTAGAGGTGAGCAGTTCTTC. Its protein is CATQAGTGPRGEQFF.

Ten or more counts support this clonotype. This chain links TRBV20-1 with TRBJ2-3; D is tentatively TRBD1 or TRBD2 (6 bases each). This CDR3 region has 14 residues. CDR1 is DFQATT and CDR2 is SNEGSKA in the germline V gene (reference sequence). The V end was cut by 0 bases, the J end by 4 bases, with 11 bases between. CDR3 protein: CSARDLRGPDTQYF. Written as DNA, the CDR3 is TGCAGTGCTAGAGATCTCCGGGGGCCAGATACGCAGTATTTT.

Remarks on this clonotype: A read error may explain this, as a much larger clone is one base away. The chain uses TRBV20-1 and TRBJ2-7, with 9 bases matching TRBD2. Germline V gene sequence: CDR1 DFQATT, CDR2 SNEGSKA (reference sequence). This CDR3 comprises 16 residues. The CDR3 DNA reads TGCAGTGCTAGGGCATCTTGGACTAGCGAAACCTACGAGCAGTGCTTC. This codes for CSARASWTSETYEQCF.